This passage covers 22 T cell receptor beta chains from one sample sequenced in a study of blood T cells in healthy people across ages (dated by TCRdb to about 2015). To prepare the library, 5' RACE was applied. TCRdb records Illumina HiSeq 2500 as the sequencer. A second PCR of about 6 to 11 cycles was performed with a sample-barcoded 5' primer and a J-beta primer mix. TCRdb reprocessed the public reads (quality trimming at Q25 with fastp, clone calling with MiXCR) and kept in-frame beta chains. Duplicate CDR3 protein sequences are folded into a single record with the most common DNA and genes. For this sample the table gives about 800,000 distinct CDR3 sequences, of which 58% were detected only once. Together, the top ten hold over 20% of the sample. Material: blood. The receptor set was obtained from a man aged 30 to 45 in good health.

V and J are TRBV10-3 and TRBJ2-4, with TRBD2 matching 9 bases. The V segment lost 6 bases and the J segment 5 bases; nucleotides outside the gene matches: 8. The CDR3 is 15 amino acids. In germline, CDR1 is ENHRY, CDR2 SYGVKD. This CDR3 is CAISDSSGVENIQYF. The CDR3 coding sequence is TGTGCCATCAGCGACTCTAGCGGGGTAGAAAACATTCAGTACTTC.

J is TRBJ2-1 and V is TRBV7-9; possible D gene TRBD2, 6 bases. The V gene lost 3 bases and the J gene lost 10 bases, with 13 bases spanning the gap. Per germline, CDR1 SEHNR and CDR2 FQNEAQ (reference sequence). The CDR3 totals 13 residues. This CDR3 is CASSFREGREQFF. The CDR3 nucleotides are TGTGCCAGCAGCTTCCGAGAGGGGAGGGAGCAGTTCTTC.

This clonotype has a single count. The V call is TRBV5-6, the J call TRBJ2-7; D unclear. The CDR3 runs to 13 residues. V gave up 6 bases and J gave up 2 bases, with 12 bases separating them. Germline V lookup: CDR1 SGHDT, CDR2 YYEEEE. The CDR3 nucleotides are TGTGCCAGCAAAATGAAAGGCCCCTACGAGCAGTACTTC. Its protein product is CASKMKGPYEQYF.

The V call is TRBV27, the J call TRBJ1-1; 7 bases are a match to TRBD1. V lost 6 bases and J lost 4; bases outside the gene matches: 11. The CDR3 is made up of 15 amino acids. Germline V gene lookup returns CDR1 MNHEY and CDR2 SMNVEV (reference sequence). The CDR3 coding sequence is TGTGCCAGCAGCCGCCAGGGGGGCCTCGGCACTGAAGCTTTCTTT. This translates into CASSRQGGLGTEAFF.

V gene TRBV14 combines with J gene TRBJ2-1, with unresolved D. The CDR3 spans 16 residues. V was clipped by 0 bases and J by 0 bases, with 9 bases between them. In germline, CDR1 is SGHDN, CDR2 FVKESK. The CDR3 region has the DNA TGTGCCAGCAGCCAAGACGCCGCCGGCTCCTACAATGAGCAGTTCTTC. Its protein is CASSQDAAGSYNEQFF.

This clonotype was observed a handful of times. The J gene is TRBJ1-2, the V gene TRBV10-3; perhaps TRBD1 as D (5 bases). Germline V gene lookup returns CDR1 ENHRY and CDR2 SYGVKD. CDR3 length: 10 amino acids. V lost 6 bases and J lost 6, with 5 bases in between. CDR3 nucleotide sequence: TGTGCCATCAGAGGGGATGGCTACACCTTC. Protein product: CAIRGDGYTF.

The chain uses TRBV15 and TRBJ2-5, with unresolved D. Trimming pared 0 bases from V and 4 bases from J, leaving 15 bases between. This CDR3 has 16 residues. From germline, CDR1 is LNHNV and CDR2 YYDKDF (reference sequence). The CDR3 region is CATSRDIDRTAETQYF. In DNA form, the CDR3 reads TGTGCCACCAGCAGAGATATTGACCGTACGGCAGAGACCCAGTACTTC. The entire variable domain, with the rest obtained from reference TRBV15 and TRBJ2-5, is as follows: DAMVIQNPRYQVTQFGKPVTLSCSQTLNHNVMYWYQQKSSQAPKLLFHYYDKDFNNEADTPDNFQSRRPNTSFCFLDIRSPGLGDTAMYLCATSRDIDRTAETQYFGPGTRLLVL.

DNA of the CDR3: TGTGCCAGCAGTTACACACACAGGGGATATAGCACTGAAGCTTTCTTT. It yields the protein CASSYTHRGYSTEAFF. This chain joins TRBV6-5 and TRBJ1-1; 7 nucleotides match TRBD1. J was trimmed by 4 bases and V by 2 bases; bases with no gene match: 10. The length of the CDR3 is 16 residues. Germline values: CDR1 MNHEY, CDR2 SVGAGI.

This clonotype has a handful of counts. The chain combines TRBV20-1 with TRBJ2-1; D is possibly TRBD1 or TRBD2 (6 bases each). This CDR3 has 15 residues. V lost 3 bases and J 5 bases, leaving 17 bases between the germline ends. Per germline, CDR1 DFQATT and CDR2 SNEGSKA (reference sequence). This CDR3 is CSARSPGAPDNEQFF. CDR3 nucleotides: TGCAGTGCTAGGTCCCCGGGGGCGCCTGACAATGAGCAGTTCTTC.

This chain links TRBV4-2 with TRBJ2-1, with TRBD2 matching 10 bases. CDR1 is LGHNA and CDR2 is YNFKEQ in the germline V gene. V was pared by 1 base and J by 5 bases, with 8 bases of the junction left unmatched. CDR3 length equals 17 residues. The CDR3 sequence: CASSQALALAGDNEQFF. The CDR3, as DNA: TGTGCCAGCAGCCAAGCACTGGCGCTAGCGGGAGACAATGAGCAGTTCTTC.

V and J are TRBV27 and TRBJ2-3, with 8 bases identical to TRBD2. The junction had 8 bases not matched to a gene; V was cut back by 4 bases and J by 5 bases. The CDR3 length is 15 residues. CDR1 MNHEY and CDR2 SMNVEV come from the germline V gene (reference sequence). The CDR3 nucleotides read TGTGCCAGCAGTTGGGGGGCCGGGGGGGTAGATACGCAGTATTTT. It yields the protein CASSWGAGGVDTQYF.

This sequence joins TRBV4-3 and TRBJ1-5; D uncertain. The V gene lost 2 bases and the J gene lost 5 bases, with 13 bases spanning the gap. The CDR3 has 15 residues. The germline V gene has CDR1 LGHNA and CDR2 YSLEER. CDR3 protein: CASSQTHRPHQPQHF. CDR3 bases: TGCGCCAGCAGCCAAACCCACAGACCCCATCAGCCCCAGCATTTT.

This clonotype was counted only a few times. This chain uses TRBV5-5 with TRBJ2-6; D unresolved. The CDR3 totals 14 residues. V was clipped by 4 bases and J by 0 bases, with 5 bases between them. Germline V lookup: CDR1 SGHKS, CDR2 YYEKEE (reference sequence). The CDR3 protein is CASSVASGANVLTF. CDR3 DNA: TGTGCCAGCAGCGTAGCCTCTGGGGCCAACGTCCTGACTTTC.

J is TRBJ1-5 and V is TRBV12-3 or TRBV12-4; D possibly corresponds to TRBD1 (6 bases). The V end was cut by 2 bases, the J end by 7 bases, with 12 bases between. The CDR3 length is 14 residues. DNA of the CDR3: TGTGCCAGCAGTTTATGGGGGGCGGGCCAGCCCCAGCATTTT. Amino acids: CASSLWGAGQPQHF.

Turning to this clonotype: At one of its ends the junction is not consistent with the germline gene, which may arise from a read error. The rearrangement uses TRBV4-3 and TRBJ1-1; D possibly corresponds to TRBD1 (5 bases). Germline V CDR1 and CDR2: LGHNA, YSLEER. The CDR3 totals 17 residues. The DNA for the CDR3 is TGCGCCAGCAGCCAAGACGCGGTCCCACAGGCAAACACTGGAGCTTTCTTT. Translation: CASSQDAVPQANTGAFF.

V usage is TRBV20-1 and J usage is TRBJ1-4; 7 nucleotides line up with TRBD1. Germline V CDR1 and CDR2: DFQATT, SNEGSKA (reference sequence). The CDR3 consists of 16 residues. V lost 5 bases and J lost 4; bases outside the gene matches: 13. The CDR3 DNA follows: TGCAGTGCTGTTGTATTCCGGGGACAGTATAATGAAAAACTGTTTTTT. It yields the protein CSAVVFRGQYNEKLFF.

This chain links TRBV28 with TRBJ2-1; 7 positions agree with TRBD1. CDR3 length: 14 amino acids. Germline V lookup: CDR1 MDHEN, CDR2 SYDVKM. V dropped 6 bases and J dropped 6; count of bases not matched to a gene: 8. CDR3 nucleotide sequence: TGTGCCAGCAGGACCGGGACAGATTGCAATGAGCAGTTCTTC. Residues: CASRTGTDCNEQFF.

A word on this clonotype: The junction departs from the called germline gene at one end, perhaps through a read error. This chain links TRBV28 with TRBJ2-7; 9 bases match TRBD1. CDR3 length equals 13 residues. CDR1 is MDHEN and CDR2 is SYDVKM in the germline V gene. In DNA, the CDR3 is TGTGCTAGCAGTAACAGGGGGCCCCACGAGCAGTACTTC. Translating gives CASSNRGPHEQYF. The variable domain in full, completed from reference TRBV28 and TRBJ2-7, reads DVKVTQSSRYLVKRTGEKVFLECVQDMDHENMFWYRQDPGLGLRLIYFSYDVKMKEKGDIPEGYSVSREKKERFSLILESASTNQTSMYLCASSNRGPHEQYFGPGTRLTVT.

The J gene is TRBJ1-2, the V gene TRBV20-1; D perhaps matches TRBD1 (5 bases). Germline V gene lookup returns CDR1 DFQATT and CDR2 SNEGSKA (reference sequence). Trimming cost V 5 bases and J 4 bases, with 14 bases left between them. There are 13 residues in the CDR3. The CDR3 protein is CSAGDTGTYGYTF. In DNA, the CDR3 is TGCAGTGCTGGTGACACCGGGACCTATGGCTACACCTTC.

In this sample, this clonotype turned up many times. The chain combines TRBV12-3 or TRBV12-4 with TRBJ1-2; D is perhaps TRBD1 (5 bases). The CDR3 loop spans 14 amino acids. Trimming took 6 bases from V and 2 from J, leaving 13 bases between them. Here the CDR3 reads CASSPGLQNYGYTF. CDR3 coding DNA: TGTGCCAGCAGCCCGGGGCTACAGAACTATGGCTACACCTTC.

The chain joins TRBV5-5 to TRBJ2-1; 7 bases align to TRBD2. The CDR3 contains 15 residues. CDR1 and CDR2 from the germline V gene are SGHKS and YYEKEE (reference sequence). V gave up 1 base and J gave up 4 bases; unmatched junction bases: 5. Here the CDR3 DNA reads TGTGCCAGCAGCTTGAGCACTAGCGTGTACAATGAGCAGTTCTTC. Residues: CASSLSTSVYNEQFF.

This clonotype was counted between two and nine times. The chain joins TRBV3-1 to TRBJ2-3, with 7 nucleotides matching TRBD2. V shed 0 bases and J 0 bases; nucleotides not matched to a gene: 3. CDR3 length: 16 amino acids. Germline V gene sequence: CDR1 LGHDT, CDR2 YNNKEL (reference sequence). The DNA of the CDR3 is TGTGCCAGCAGCCAAGAGCTAGCGGCTAGCACAGATACGCAGTATTTT. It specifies CASSQELAASTDTQYF.